This T cell receptor beta chain was recovered during a study of cytotoxic CD8 clonotypes in ibrutinib-treated CLL (TCRdb year 2021). About the full investigation: The cohort was composed of under 12 relapsed/refractory and around 15 treatment-naive patients; IGHV unmutated status was identified in roughly 18 patients. Cryopreserved peripheral blood mononuclear cells were collected before treatment, at response, and at either disease progression or sustained remission. Of the roughly 81 people in the trial, around 25 had longitudinal samples available. Every remission and progressive disease sample was obtained while ibrutinib was still being received by the patients. Responses were partial in some 24 patients and complete in 2; after median around 68 months follow-up, roughly 15 stayed in remission and approximately twelve progressed. On average, each sample had about 250,000 productive templates and roughly 95,000 productive rearrangements. Samples at response were collected after a median of roughly twelve months of treatment, with a range of 6 to 36 months. Findings and caveats that apply to the study as a whole: Public clonotypes were found to be uncommon and were observed to contract or remain stable during treatment; the increase in clonality was shown to reflect expansion of private clonotypes at ibrutinib response. Lymph node repertoires were not examined, and the timing of sampling was not matched between patients in sustained remission and those whose disease progressed. At ibrutinib response clonality went up, during sustained remission it held steady, and at progression it dropped back toward baseline. Baseline clonality was found to be higher than that of age-matched healthy donors and was strongly correlated with circulating CD8+ T-cell counts.

The CDR3 covers 14 residues, taking in both the cysteine and the phenylalanine. Only the CDR3 part of the read is kept: 42 bases, read in frame from the first base. V loses 5 bases at its end and J loses 5 bases; junction bases beyond the gene matches: 8. The germline V gene (reference sequence) gives CDR1 as MNHNY and CDR2 as SVGAGI. As concerns this clone: Which antigen it targets is not known. The record has no base qualities; no much larger clone is one base away.

The goal of deep resolution MiSeq sequencing was a depth between 1 in 1 million and 1 in 200,000 T cells, and coverage averaged 10x per clonotype. The immunoSEQ hsTCRB Kit was used to generate TCR beta libraries. The original pipeline was this. Data were analyzed with ImmunoSEQ Data Assistant and ImmunoSEQ Analyzer, with V, D and J genes assigned per IMGT definitions. Clonality, which ranges from 0 to 1, was calculated by subtracting the normalized Shannon entropy of productive rearrangement frequencies from one. Only overrepresented clonotypes making up at least 0.05% of each patient's repertoire were included in the public clonotype analysis. Approximately 12 repertoires from age-matched healthy donors, obtained from immuneACCESS, served as clonality controls. TCRdb's version of the immuneACCESS table is confined to in-frame rearrangements and falls short of the full clone set. An unresolved V gene accounts for under half of the shortfall where checked; the remainder is of unknown origin. That table is the source of V, J and clone size, and D and trimming were worked out from the DNA. The sample records around 140,000 clones, 60% to 85% of which are singletons. Of the sample, less than 30% is held by the ten largest clones.

Sample time point, as interpreted from the label and publication: 12 months on ibrutinib. For TCR beta library preparation, about 2.1 micrograms of genomic DNA were extracted from the cryopreserved PBMCs. High-throughput TCR beta sequencing was performed on longitudinal blood samples from CLL patients receiving ibrutinib monotherapy. Patients were enrolled in a phase 2 open-label single-center ibrutinib monotherapy trial. Recombination linked TRBV6-6 to TRBJ2-7, with 8 junctional bases fitting TRBD1. The TCR sequence derives from a human donor with chronic lymphocytic leukemia. Sequenced here: PBMCs, sampled after 12 months of ibrutinib treatment. The CDR3 protein is CASSSGQGWNEQYF. The nucleotide sequence is TGTGCCAGCAGTAGCGGACAGGGTTGGAACGAGCAGTACTTC.